This T cell receptor beta chain appears in the sequencing data of a study of pediatric ulcerative colitis. Germline CDR1 SQVTM, CDR2 ANQGSEA. This CDR3 contains 13 residues. V was clipped by 7 bases and J by 3 bases, with 15 bases between them. Whole-study results and caveats: Blood-rectal clonal overlap within each person was significantly higher in ulcerative colitis patients than controls. Two rectal CDR3 clonotypes occurred in all ulcerative colitis patients.

During colonoscopy, one to two rectal pinch biopsies were collected. Regarding this clone: The antigen is unknown.

Method: immunoSEQ multiplex PCR; TCRdb's copy keeps in-frame clones and lacks some. The data hold around 37,000 clones, with 60% to 75% observed a single time. The sequencing sample was made of gut tissue. V and J are TRBV29-1 and TRBJ1-1, with D possibly matching TRBD1 (5 bases). The sequence derives from a boy between 5 and 17 years old with severe ulcerative colitis. CDR3 in amino acids: CSAGFGGDTEAFF. DNA for the CDR3: TGCAGCGCGGGTTTTGGGGGGGACACTGAAGCTTTCTTT.